This T cell receptor beta chain was identified in a study of cytomegalovirus exposure and HLA in healthy donors. Study as a whole: Among approximately 390 genotyped donors, roughly 80% fell in the Caucasian-associated ancestry cluster.

Every donor was a healthy person donating bone marrow. This CDR3 has 14 residues. The primer mix had 60 Vbeta and 13 Jbeta primers. TCRdb's copy holds only in-frame clones and misses some; the assay was immunoSEQ multiplex PCR. The sample carries about 170,000 clones, 80% recorded once. Overall study findings and caveats: An analysis done earlier found most TCR beta V segments productive about 87% or about 30% of the time. The authors confirmed in vitro that a few CMV-associated chains were specific for CMV antigens.

This clone was observed a few times. Its antigen is unknown. The gene calls are TRBV21-1 and TRBJ2-5; the table gives TRBD1 as D, unverified against the DNA. TRBV21-1 is noted as a pseudogene. Sequences were obtained from PBMCs. This receptor was obtained from a woman in her forties or fifties in good health and CMV-seropositive. The CDR3 DNA is TGTGCCAGCAGCAAAGGACACCCAAGGGAGACCCAGTACTTC. It encodes CASSKGHPRETQYF.